The 14 T cell receptor beta chains in this list originate from one sample, sequenced in a study of shared clonotypes between healthy human individuals (dated by TCRdb to the early 2020s). The library was prepared using the immunoSEQ multiplex PCR assay. The table was pulled from immuneACCESS by TCRdb, which kept in-frame rearrangements only. Such tables lose some clones; where checked, under half of the loss comes from unresolved V genes, and the rest has no known cause. The sample records some 2.4 million clones, 90% to 95% of which are singletons. 0.35% to 0.45% of the sample goes to the ten largest clones. The specimen was naive CD4+ T cells from PBMCs. The cell subset or site label for this specimen denotes: CD45RA+ positively selected. These receptors were collected from a man younger than 35 in good health. Some clones in this sample may be carry-over from other donors' samples.

The chain couples TRBV28 to TRBJ1-4; tentative D call: TRBD1 (6 bases). The germline V and J ends were trimmed by 2 bases and 5 bases, with 12 bases remaining between them. This CDR3 spans 15 amino acids. CDR1 and CDR2 from the germline V gene are MDHEN and SYDVKM. CDR3 DNA: TGTGCCAGCAGTTTAGCCGGGGGCAGAAATGAAAAACTGTTTTTT. The encoded protein is CASSLAGGRNEKLFF.

The V and J genes are TRBV5-1 and TRBJ2-7, with TRBD1 as a possible D gene (6 bases). Germline lookup yields CDR1 SGHRS and CDR2 YFSETQ. The CDR3 runs 13 residues. The V and J ends lost 7 bases and 7 bases respectively, with 18 bases between them. The chain's CDR3 is CASRGQGLDEQYF. CDR3 DNA sequence: TGCGCCAGCCGGGGCCAGGGGCTGGATGAGCAGTACTTC.

This chain connects TRBV7-9 to TRBJ1-2; D ambiguous. This CDR3 region has 14 residues. V lost 3 bases, J lost 4 bases, and 12 bases lay in between. CDR1 SEHNR and CDR2 FQNEAQ come from the germline V gene (reference sequence). The DNA of the CDR3 is TGTGCCAGCAGCTTGGGCAGCACGTCCTATGGCTACACCTTC. Protein sequence: CASSLGSTSYGYTF.

The rearrangement links TRBV28 to TRBJ2-7, with D perhaps matching TRBD2 (5 bases). CDR3 size: 13 residues. Trimming cost V 3 bases and J 3 bases, with 9 bases left between them. Germline loops: CDR1 MDHEN, CDR2 SYDVKM. CDR3 sequence (DNA): TGTGCCAGCAGTTTGGCTAGCAACTACGAGCAGTACTTC. Its translation: CASSLASNYEQYF. Filled out from reference TRBV28 and TRBJ2-7, the complete variable domain reads DVKVTQSSRYLVKRTGEKVFLECVQDMDHENMFWYRQDPGLGLRLIYFSYDVKMKEKGDIPEGYSVSREKKERFSLILESASTNQTSMYLCASSLASNYEQYFGPGTRLTVT.

The genes are TRBV2 and TRBJ1-5, with D uncertain. Germline V gives CDR1 SNHLY, CDR2 FYNNEI. V lost 9 bases and J 5 bases, leaving 20 bases between the germline ends. The CDR3 spans 15 residues. The CDR3 is CASKELGFGDQPQHF. Here the CDR3 DNA reads TGTGCCAGTAAAGAGTTGGGGTTTGGGGATCAGCCCCAGCATTTT.

V and J are TRBV9 and TRBJ2-7, with a tentative D call TRBD2 (6 bases). Trimming removed 3 bases from V and 2 bases from J, with 18 bases in between. The CDR3 is made up of 16 amino acids. Germline CDR1 is SGDLS and CDR2 is YYNGEE. The CDR3 is CASSGGSGTGTYEQYF. Here the CDR3 DNA reads TGTGCCAGCAGCGGGGGATCCGGGACTGGAACCTACGAGCAGTACTTC. The full variable domain, rest sourced from reference TRBV9 and TRBJ2-7, is DSGVTQTPKHLITATGQRVTLRCSPRSGDLSVYWYQQSLDQGLQFLIQYYNGEERAKGNILERFSAQQFPDLHSELNLSSLELGDSALYFCASSGGSGTGTYEQYFGPGTRLTVT.

This clone was counted a single time. CDR3 bases: TGTGCCAGCAGGGCAACCCCCAATCAGCCCCAGCATTTT. Protein: CASRATPNQPQHF. The chain links TRBV28 to TRBJ1-5; D is undetermined. The germline V gene encodes CDR1 MDHEN and CDR2 SYDVKM. The CDR3 is made up of 13 amino acids. V was clipped by 6 bases and J by 3 bases, with 9 bases between them.

The rearrangement joins TRBV19 to TRBJ2-1, with D possibly being TRBD2 (6 bases). Germline V gene data show CDR1 as LNHDA and CDR2 as SQIVND (reference sequence). The CDR3 spans 16 residues. V lost 2 bases, J lost 3 bases, and 14 bases lay in between. The CDR3 loop is CASSIIPAGLYNEQFF. CDR3 in DNA: TGTGCCAGTAGTATAATCCCAGCGGGCCTCTACAATGAGCAGTTCTTC.

J is TRBJ2-7 and V is TRBV6-5; perhaps D is TRBD1 or TRBD2 (5 bases each). This CDR3 is 16 amino acids long. Germline V gives CDR1 MNHEY, CDR2 SVGAGI. V gave up 1 base and J gave up 1 base, with 14 bases separating them. The CDR3 sequence: CASSYFRDGGSYEQYF. The CDR3 bases are TGTGCCAGCAGTTACTTCCGGGACGGAGGTTCCTACGAGCAGTACTTC.

V usage is TRBV5-4 and J usage is TRBJ2-2; tentative D call: TRBD1 (7 bases). Germline loops: CDR1 SGHNT, CDR2 YYREEE (reference sequence). V shed 2 bases and J shed 0 bases, with 11 bases lying between them. The CDR3 loop spans 16 amino acids. Written as DNA, the CDR3 is TGTGCCAGCAGCTTCCCAGGGGGGACGAACACCGGGGAGCTGTTTTTT. As protein: CASSFPGGTNTGELFF.

The chain uses TRBV5-1 and TRBJ1-1; D is unclear. The CDR3 runs to 15 residues. The V end was cut by 3 bases, the J end by 2 bases, with 14 bases between. Germline assignment: CDR1 SGHRS and CDR2 YFSETQ. CDR3 sequence reads: CASSWLGKGNTEAFF. DNA for the CDR3: TGCGCCAGCAGCTGGCTGGGGAAGGGCAACACTGAAGCTTTCTTT. The full variable domain, completed using reference TRBV5-1 and TRBJ1-1, is KAGVTQTPRYLIKTRGQQVTLSCSPISGHRSVSWYQQTPGQGLQFLFEYFSETQRNKGNFPGRFSGRQFSNSRSEMNVSTLELGDSALYLCASSWLGKGNTEAFFGQGTRLTVV.

The chain links TRBV4-2 to TRBJ2-1; 7 bases agree with TRBD1. This CDR3 region has 15 residues. CDR1 LGHNA and CDR2 YNFKEQ come from the germline V gene. After removal of 1 base from V and 8 bases from J, the junction contained 8 bases not matched to a gene. Here the CDR3 DNA reads TGTGCCAGCAGCCAAGCCAGCACCACAGGGGATGAGCAGTTCTTC. It codes for CASSQASTTGDEQFF.

Points on this clone: Other DNA sequences in the same sample also yield this CDR3. The rearrangement uses TRBV18 and TRBJ2-7; D is possibly TRBD1 (5 bases). Trimming removed 3 bases from V and 0 bases from J, with 12 bases in between. Germline CDR1 reads KGHSH; CDR2 reads LQKENI. There are 15 residues in the CDR3. The CDR3 nucleotides are TGTGCCAGCTCACCGGGGCAGCTCCTCTCCTACGAGCAGTACTTC. Residues: CASSPGQLLSYEQYF. Variable domain in full (rest from reference TRBV18 and TRBJ2-7): NAGVMQNPRHLVRRRGQEARLRCSPMKGHSHVYWYRQLPEEGLKFMVYLQKENIIDESGMPKERFSAEFPKEGPSILRIQQVVRGDSAAYFCASSPGQLLSYEQYFGPGTRLTVT.

V is TRBV6-1 and J is TRBJ2-7, with no clear D. Trimming shortened V by 10 bases and J by 6 bases, and 22 bases separated the two germline ends. CDR1 MNHNS and CDR2 SASEGT come from the germline V gene. The CDR3 is 14 residues long. CDR3 in amino acids: CATQASLLLREQYF. The CDR3 DNA reads TGTGCCACCCAGGCCTCCTTGCTTCTTCGCGAGCAGTACTTC.